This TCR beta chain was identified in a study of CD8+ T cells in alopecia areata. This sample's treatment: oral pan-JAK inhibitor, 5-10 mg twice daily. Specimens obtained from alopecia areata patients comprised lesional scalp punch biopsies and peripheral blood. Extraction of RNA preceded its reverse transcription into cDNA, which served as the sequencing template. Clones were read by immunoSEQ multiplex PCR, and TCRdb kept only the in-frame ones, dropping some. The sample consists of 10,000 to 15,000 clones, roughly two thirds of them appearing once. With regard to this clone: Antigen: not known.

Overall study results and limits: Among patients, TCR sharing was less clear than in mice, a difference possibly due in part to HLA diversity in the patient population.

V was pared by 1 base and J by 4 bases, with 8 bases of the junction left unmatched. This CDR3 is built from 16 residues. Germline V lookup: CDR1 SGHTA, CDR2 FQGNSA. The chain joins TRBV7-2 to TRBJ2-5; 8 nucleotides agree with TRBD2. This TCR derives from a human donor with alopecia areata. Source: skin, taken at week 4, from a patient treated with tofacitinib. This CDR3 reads CASSLVWDGGGETQYF. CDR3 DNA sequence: TGTGCCAGCAGCTTAGTTTGGGACGGGGGGGGAGAGACCCAGTACTTC.